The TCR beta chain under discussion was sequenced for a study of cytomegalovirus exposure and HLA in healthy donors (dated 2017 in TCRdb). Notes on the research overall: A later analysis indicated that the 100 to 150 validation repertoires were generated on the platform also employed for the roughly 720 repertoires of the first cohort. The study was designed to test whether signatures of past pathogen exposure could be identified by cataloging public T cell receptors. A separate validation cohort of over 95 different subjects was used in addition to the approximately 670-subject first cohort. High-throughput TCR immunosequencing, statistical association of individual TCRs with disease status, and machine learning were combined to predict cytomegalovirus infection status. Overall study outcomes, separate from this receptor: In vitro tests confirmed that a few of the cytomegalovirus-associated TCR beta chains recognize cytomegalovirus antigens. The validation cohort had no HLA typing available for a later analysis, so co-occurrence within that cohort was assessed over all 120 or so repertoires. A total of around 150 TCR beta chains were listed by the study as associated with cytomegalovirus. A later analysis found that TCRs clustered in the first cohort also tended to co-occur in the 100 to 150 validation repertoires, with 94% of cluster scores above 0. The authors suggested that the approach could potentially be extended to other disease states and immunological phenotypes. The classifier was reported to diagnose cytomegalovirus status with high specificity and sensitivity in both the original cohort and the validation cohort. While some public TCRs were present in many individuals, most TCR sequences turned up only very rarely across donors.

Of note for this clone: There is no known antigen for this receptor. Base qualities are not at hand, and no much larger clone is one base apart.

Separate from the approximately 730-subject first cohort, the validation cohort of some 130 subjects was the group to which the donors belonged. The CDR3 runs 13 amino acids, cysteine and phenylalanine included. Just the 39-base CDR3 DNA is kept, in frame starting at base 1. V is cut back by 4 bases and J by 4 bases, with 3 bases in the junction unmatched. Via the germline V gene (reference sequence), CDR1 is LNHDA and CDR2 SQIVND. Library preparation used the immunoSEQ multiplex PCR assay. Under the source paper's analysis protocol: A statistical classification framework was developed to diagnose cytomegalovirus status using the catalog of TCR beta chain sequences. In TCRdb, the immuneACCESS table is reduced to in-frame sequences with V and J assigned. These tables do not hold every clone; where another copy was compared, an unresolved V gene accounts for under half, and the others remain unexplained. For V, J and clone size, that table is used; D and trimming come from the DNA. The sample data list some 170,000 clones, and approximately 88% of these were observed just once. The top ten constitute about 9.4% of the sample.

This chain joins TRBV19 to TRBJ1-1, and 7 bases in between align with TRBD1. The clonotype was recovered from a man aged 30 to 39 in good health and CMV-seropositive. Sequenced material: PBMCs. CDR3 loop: CASSNQGGTEAFF. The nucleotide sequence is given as TGTGCCAGTAGTAATCAGGGGGGCACTGAAGCTTTCTTT.